Sequencing of this T cell receptor (beta chain) was carried out in a study of Graves' ophthalmopathy and Graves' hyperthyroidism. Newly diagnosed, the hyperthyroidism patients had under 2 months' duration and were aged 18 to 65. The study amplified TCR beta CDR3 regions using RNA transcripts. First-round RT-PCR relied on HTBI primers, and a second-round multiplex PCR came next. TCRdb reanalysed the multiplex PCR reads using MiXCR and keeps one entry per CDR3 protein. The sample consists of approximately 1.2 million distinct CDR3 sequences, about 40% of them appearing once. This clonotype was picked up many times. The antigen is unknown. The CDR3 sequence is 13 residues long. CDR1 and CDR2 from the germline V gene are SGHVS and FNYEAQ. Trimming cost V 5 bases and J 4 bases, with 6 bases left between them. Study-level findings and limits: Ophthalmopathy versus stable hyperthyroidism: 13-signature model gave about 87% sensitivity, 65% to 82% specificity.

This receptor was taken from an adult man with Graves' hyperthyroidism. This rearrangement joins TRBV7-6 to TRBJ2-6; D gene ambiguous. Sequencing used peripheral blood or thyroid tissue (not recorded which). The CDR3 coding sequence is TGTGCCAGCAGCCAAGGGGGGGCCAACGTCCTGACTTTC. Amino acid sequence: CASSQGGANVLTF. Combining the CDR3 with reference TRBV7-6 and TRBJ2-6 gives the whole variable domain GAGVSQSPRYKVTKRGQDVALRCDPISGHVSLYWYRQALGQGPEFLTYFNYEAQQDKSGLPNDRFSAERPEGSISTLTIQRTEQRDSAMYRCASSQGGANVLTFGAGSRLTVL.